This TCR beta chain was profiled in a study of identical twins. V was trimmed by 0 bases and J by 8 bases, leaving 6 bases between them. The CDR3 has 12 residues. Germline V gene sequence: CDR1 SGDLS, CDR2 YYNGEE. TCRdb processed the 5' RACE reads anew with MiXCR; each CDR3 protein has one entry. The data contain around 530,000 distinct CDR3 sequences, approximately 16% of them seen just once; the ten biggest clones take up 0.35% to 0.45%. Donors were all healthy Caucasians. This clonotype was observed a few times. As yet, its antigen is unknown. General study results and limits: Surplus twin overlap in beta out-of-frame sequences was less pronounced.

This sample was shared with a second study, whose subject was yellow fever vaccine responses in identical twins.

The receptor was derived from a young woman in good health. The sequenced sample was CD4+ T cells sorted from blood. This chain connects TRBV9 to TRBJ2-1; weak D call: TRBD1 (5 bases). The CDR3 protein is CASSVGGYEQFF. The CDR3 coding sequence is TGTGCCAGCAGCGTAGGGGGCTATGAGCAGTTCTTC.